This T cell receptor beta chain was retrieved from a study of blood T cell repertoires in COVID-19. About the study: Sites in the United States, Italy and Spain provided acute and convalescent COVID-19 samples. T cells, B-cell-depleted T cells, or PBMCs supplied cDNA or gDNA.

Authors' data handling: Estimation of nucleated cell counts relied on the amplification of reference gene primers. Clones were sequenced by immunoSEQ multiplex PCR, and TCRdb holds only the in-frame ones, with some missing. V, J and clone size are taken as reported in that table, and D and trimming were inferred from the DNA itself. The sample has about 110,000 clones; around 86% are singletons. Germline lookup yields CDR1 MDHEN and CDR2 SYDVKM. Trimming stripped 4 bases from V and 6 bases from J, with 12 bases between. This CDR3 comprises 14 residues. The TCR comes from a woman aged 65 to 85 with acute or convalescent COVID-19. The sequenced sample was peripheral blood. V usage is TRBV28 and J usage is TRBJ2-2, with D unclear. DNA of the CDR3: TGTGCCAGCAGTTCCCAGCTCGGGTCCGGGGAGCTGTTTTTT. It codes for CASSSQLGSGELFF.